This T cell receptor (beta chain) was sequenced in a study of OX40 agonist ivuxolimab in advanced cancers. Background on the study: The patients' treatment was ivuxolimab, an agonistic anti-OX40 (CD134) antibody.

V was pared by 3 bases and J by 3 bases, with 10 bases between. CDR3 size: 14 residues. Germline V gene data show CDR1 as SNHLY and CDR2 as FYNNEI. Study-wide results and limits: Compared with CD4+, CD8+ T cells on average had more expanded clones.

As for this clone: What it binds is not known.

Using immunoSEQ multiplex PCR, the repertoire was profiled, and TCRdb retains in-frame clones only, with some absent. Among around 25,000 clones listed, roughly 89% were seen once. The rearrangement joins TRBV2 to TRBJ2-3; D gene ambiguous. The material was CD4+ or CD8+ T cells sorted from blood, obtained in a trial of the OX40 agonist ivuxolimab. The receptor was isolated from an adult with an advanced solid tumor such as melanoma, head and neck, liver or kidney cancer. CDR3 amino acids: CASSEYGWTDTQYF. In DNA, the CDR3 is TGTGCCAGCAGTGAGTACGGCTGGACAGATACGCAGTATTTT. The full variable domain, in which reference TRBV2 and TRBJ2-3 provide the parts outside the CDR3, is EPEVTQTPSHQVTQMGQEVILRCVPISNHLYFYWYRQILGQKVEFLVSFYNNEISEKSEIFDDQFSVERPDGSNFTLKIRSTKLEDSAMYFCASSEYGWTDTQYFGPGTRLTVL.